This T cell receptor beta chain was sequenced during a study of regulatory T cells in long-lasting Graves disease. Study-level results: Gene preferences differed: TRBV28, TRBJ1-2, TRBJ2-5 in persistent cases. Possibly, accuracy suffered from the small sample size. Persistent cases of Graves' showed reduced TCR diversity relative to newly diagnosed patients.

Noted time point: newly diagnosed GD, antithyroid drugs for less than 3 months. Isolated PBMC RNA provided the starting material for the TCR library. Building of the TCR beta libraries involved iRepertoire HTBI primers and Arm-PCR of CDR3 regions. From the multiplex PCR reads, TCRdb called clonotypes with MiXCR, one entry per CDR3 protein. Of more than 300,000 distinct CDR3 sequences in the sample, roughly a sixth were seen once. This clonotype was counted at least ten times. Its target is unknown. The V gene lost 0 bases and the J gene lost 7 bases, with 10 bases spanning the gap. CDR3 length: 14 residues. Germline V gene lookup returns CDR1 LGHDT and CDR2 YNNKEL (reference sequence).

The gene calls are TRBV3-1 and TRBJ1-5; D unclear. This material consisted of peripheral blood mononuclear cells (PBMCs), taken at new diagnosis, from a patient treated with antithyroid drugs. This TCR came from a female donor with Graves disease. The CDR3 reads CASSQDPSLQPQHF. CDR3 nucleotides: TGTGCCAGCAGCCAAGACCCCAGCCTACAGCCCCAGCATTTT.